The next 26 T cell receptor beta chains were all read from a single sample in a study of naive and memory T cell subsets. Both TRBC1 and TRBC2 were covered by a beta constant-region primer of two equimolar oligonucleotides. The ligated cDNA underwent four PCR rounds using SP2 and nested alpha and beta constant-region primers. TCRdb reprocessed the UMI-ligation and nested PCR reads with MiXCR, giving one entry per CDR3 protein. The repertoire holds 7,900 or so distinct CDR3 sequences, with roughly 30% as singletons. Source material: CD8+ TEMRA cells from blood. Subset noted: effector memory re-expressing CD45RA, CD45RA+ CD27-. Receptors were obtained from a human donor in good health.

This clonotype has a handful of counts. The CDR3 sequence is CASSSTGVGLEQYF. In DNA, the CDR3 is TGTGCCAGCAGCTCGACGGGGGTGGGCCTCGAGCAGTACTTC. This chain joins TRBV11-2 and TRBJ2-7; a possible D gene is TRBD2 (6 bases). Germline-derived CDR1 and CDR2 are SGHAT and FQNNGV. This CDR3 has 14 amino acids. V gave up 4 bases and J gave up 6 bases, with 16 bases separating them. Complete variable domain (other parts from reference TRBV11-2 and TRBJ2-7): EAGVAQSPRYKIIEKRQSVAFWCNPISGHATLYWYQQILGQGPKLLIQFQNNGVVDDSQLPKDRFSAERLKGVDSTLKIQPAKLEDSAVYLCASSSTGVGLEQYFGPGTRLTVT.

The J gene is TRBJ1-5, the V gene TRBV6-6, with 9 bases matching TRBD1. The germline V gene encodes CDR1 MNHNY and CDR2 SVGAGI (reference sequence). V gave up 2 bases and J gave up 6 bases; unmatched junction bases: 14. This CDR3 has 18 residues. The CDR3 protein is CASSYLQQGAKRRQPQHF. The CDR3 region has the DNA TGTGCCAGCAGTTACCTTCAACAGGGGGCGAAACGTCGTCAGCCCCAGCATTTT.

By sample share, this clonotype is medium-sized. The chain joins TRBV7-9 to TRBJ1-1; 7 bases line up with TRBD1. This CDR3 is built from 15 residues. In germline, CDR1 is SEHNR, CDR2 FQNEAQ (reference sequence). V shed 2 bases, J shed 6 bases, and the junction held 9 bases outside the gene matches. CDR3 amino acids: CASSLSAGGRPEAFF. CDR3 nucleotides: TGTGCCAGCAGCTTAAGTGCAGGGGGGCGGCCTGAAGCTTTCTTT. Filled out from reference TRBV7-9 and TRBJ1-1, the complete variable domain reads DTGVSQNPRHKITKRGQNVTFRCDPISEHNRLYWYRQTLGQGPEFLTYFQNEAQLEKSRLLSDRFSAERPKGSFSTLEIQRTEQGDSAMYLCASSLSAGGRPEAFFGQGTRLTVV.

This sequence joins TRBV3-1 and TRBJ2-1, with no clear D. Trimming shortened V by 4 bases and J by 4 bases, and 20 bases separated the two germline ends. The CDR3 sequence is 17 residues long. The germline gives CDR1 LGHDT, CDR2 YNNKEL (reference sequence). DNA of the CDR3: TGTGCCAGCAGCCGATCCTTTACGCTGCAACTTTACAATGAGCAGTTCTTC. It translates to CASSRSFTLQLYNEQFF.

The chain employs TRBV5-4 and TRBJ2-7; D is possibly TRBD2 (7 bases). The CDR3 length is 15 residues. V was cut by 2 bases and J by 4 bases, with 16 bases left in between. CDR1 SGHNT and CDR2 YYREEE come from the germline V gene (reference sequence). Written as DNA, the CDR3 is TGTGCCAGCAGCTTCGGCGGGGGCGGCTTTTACGAGCAGTACTTC. Residues: CASSFGGGGFYEQYF.

In its sample, this clonotype was seen a few times. This rearrangement joins TRBV18 to TRBJ2-6, with D possibly called TRBD1 or TRBD2 (7 bases each). Trimming removed 3 bases at V and 0 bases at J, with 15 bases between. CDR1 is KGHSH, CDR2 LQKENI, per germline. CDR3 size: 18 residues. The CDR3 reads CASSPQPGGASGANVLTF. CDR3 sequence (DNA): TGTGCCAGCTCACCCCAACCAGGGGGGGCCTCTGGGGCCAACGTCCTGACTTTC.

This clonotype came up a few times. The chain has TRBV11-3 and TRBJ2-7; 8 bases agree with TRBD1. This CDR3 is 15 amino acids long. Germline lookup yields CDR1 SGHNT and CDR2 YENEEA. V shed 4 bases and J 3 bases; nucleotides not matched to a gene: 8. The CDR3: CASSSLGQGYYEQYF. In nucleotides, the CDR3 is TGTGCCAGCAGCTCCCTAGGACAGGGTTACTACGAGCAGTACTTC.

This clonotype has at least ten counts. The chain is built from TRBV19 and TRBJ2-5; TRBD2 might be the D (6 bases). Trimming stripped 3 bases from V and 3 bases from J, with 14 bases between. This CDR3 has 15 residues. Germline loops: CDR1 LNHDA, CDR2 SQIVND (reference sequence). The CDR3 DNA follows: TGTGCCAGTAGTATTGGGGAGGCGACGGAAGAGACCCAGTACTTC. The encoded protein is CASSIGEATEETQYF. Based on the CDR3 plus reference TRBV19 and TRBJ2-5, the full variable domain is DGGITQSPKYLFRKEGQNVTLSCEQNLNHDAMYWYRQDPGQGLRLIYYSQIVNDFQKGDIAEGYSVSREKKESFPLTVTSAQKNPTAFYLCASSIGEATEETQYFGPGTRLLVL.

This clonotype was counted once. The rearrangement links TRBV20-1 to TRBJ2-1; D unclear. This CDR3 is built from 16 residues. V was pared by 0 bases and J by 1 base, with 13 bases between. Germline-derived CDR1 and CDR2 are DFQATT and SNEGSKA (reference sequence). The CDR3 region has the DNA TGCAGTGCTAGAGATCGAACCGCAGTATCCTACAATGAGCAGTTCTTC. This encodes CSARDRTAVSYNEQFF.

This clonotype was observed a few times. The chain recombines TRBV29-1 with TRBJ2-3; D call uncertain. Germline V gives CDR1 SQVTM, CDR2 ANQGSEA. The CDR3 consists of 10 residues. V was clipped by 4 bases and J by 5 bases, with 4 bases between them. Written as DNA, the CDR3 is TGCAGCGTTGCAAAAGATACGCAGTATTTT. This translates into CSVAKDTQYF.

The chain joins TRBV13 to TRBJ2-7; D gene uncertain. V lost 4 bases and J lost 0, with 16 bases in between. Looked up from germline, CDR1 is PRHDT and CDR2 is FYEKMQ (reference sequence). CDR3 size: 16 residues. CDR3 bases: TGTGCCAGCAGCTCATCCTCTGGCGGCTTCTCCTACGAGCAGTACTTC. Its protein product is CASSSSSGGFSYEQYF.

The gene calls are TRBV4-3 and TRBJ2-3, with 8 positions matching TRBD2. The J segment lost 0 bases and the V segment lost 0 bases, leaving 8 bases of the junction unmatched. The CDR3 consists of 18 residues. The V gene's germline CDR1 is LGHNA and CDR2 YSLEER. The CDR3 spells CASSQDTAGGYSTDTQYF. The CDR3 DNA follows: TGCGCCAGCAGCCAAGATACGGCGGGAGGCTATAGCACAGATACGCAGTATTTT.

The chain combines TRBV4-3 with TRBJ2-7; 7 positions match TRBD1. This CDR3 is 16 amino acids long. The germline CDR1 and CDR2 sequences are LGHNA and YSLEER. Trimming removed 2 bases from V and 3 bases from J; junction bases left unmatched: 10. Here the CDR3 reads CASSQNTGTDLYEQYF. CDR3 nucleotide sequence: TGCGCCAGCAGCCAAAATACCGGGACAGACCTCTACGAGCAGTACTTC.

V and J are TRBV4-3 and TRBJ2-1, with a tentative D call TRBD2 (7 bases). This CDR3 has 15 amino acids. Trimming cost V 0 bases and J 4 bases, with 10 bases left between them. Germline CDR1 LGHNA, CDR2 YSLEER. The CDR3 region is CASSQDRGGYNEQFF. CDR3 DNA: TGCGCCAGCAGCCAAGATAGGGGGGGATACAATGAGCAGTTCTTC.

This clonotype was detected a few times. This rearrangement joins TRBV27 to TRBJ2-1, with 8 nucleotides matching TRBD1. This CDR3 comprises 14 residues. Germline-derived CDR1 and CDR2 are MNHEY and SMNVEV (reference sequence). V was pared by 5 bases and J by 4 bases, with 4 bases of the junction left unmatched. The CDR3 spells CASSLDRGYNEQFF. In nucleotides, the CDR3 is TGTGCCAGCAGTCTCGACAGGGGTTACAATGAGCAGTTCTTC.

This chain joins TRBV9 and TRBJ1-6, with D possibly being TRBD1 (5 bases). The CDR3 totals 17 residues. Trimming removed 0 bases at V and 6 bases at J, with 16 bases between. The germline V gene encodes CDR1 SGDLS and CDR2 YYNGEE. CDR3 protein: CASSVDRNRDGNSPLHF. The CDR3, as DNA: TGTGCCAGCAGCGTAGATAGGAACCGGGACGGTAATTCACCCCTCCACTTT.

This clonotype was recorded a few times. The genes are TRBV6-2 or TRBV6-3 and TRBJ1-5; perhaps TRBD1 as D (5 bases). Trimming stripped 4 bases from V and 7 bases from J, with 11 bases between. The CDR3 has 13 amino acids. Germline V gene lookup returns CDR1 MNHEY and CDR2 SVGEGT. The CDR3 region is CASSWGVGQPQHF. The CDR3 nucleotides read TGTGCCAGCAGTTGGGGGGTCGGGCAGCCCCAGCATTTT.

This clonotype was detected ten times or more. V and J are TRBV20-1 and TRBJ2-1; D remains ambiguous. Deletions cut 0 bases from V and 8 bases from J, with 5 bases between. The CDR3 consists of 11 residues. Germline loops: CDR1 DFQATT, CDR2 SNEGSKA (reference sequence). The DNA for the CDR3 is TGCAGTGCTAGAGACGAGGATGAGCAGTTCTTC. This sequence encodes CSARDEDEQFF.

By share, this clonotype ranks as medium-sized. V and J are TRBV11-1 and TRBJ1-1; no clear D gene. The V end lost 5 bases, the J end lost 4 bases, and 23 bases lay between the germline ends. The CDR3 is 17 residues long. Germline values: CDR1 SGHAT, CDR2 FQDESV (reference sequence). The CDR3 loop is CASSQEASSWGATEAFF. CDR3 in DNA: TGTGCCAGCAGCCAGGAAGCTTCCTCCTGGGGAGCCACTGAAGCTTTCTTT. Supplemented by reference TRBV11-1 and TRBJ1-1, the full variable domain reads EAEVAQSPRYKITEKSQAVAFWCDPISGHATLYWYRQILGQGPELLVQFQDESVVDDSQLPKDRFSAERLKGVDSTLKIQPAELGDSAMYLCASSQEASSWGATEAFFGQGTRLTVV.

At least ten counts were recorded for this clonotype. This chain connects TRBV6-2 or TRBV6-3 to TRBJ2-5, with 12 bases fitting TRBD2. CDR3 size: 13 residues. Trimming removed 8 bases from V and 4 bases from J; junction bases left unmatched: 2. Germline lookup yields CDR1 MNHEY and CDR2 SVGEGT. Written as DNA, the CDR3 is TGTGCCAGCCGACTAGCGGGAGCAGAGACCCAGTACTTC. This encodes CASRLAGAETQYF.

V and J are TRBV5-1 and TRBJ2-7, with D hard to call. Germline loops: CDR1 SGHRS, CDR2 YFSETQ. V was clipped by 4 bases and J by 6 bases, with 14 bases between them. The CDR3 is made up of 13 amino acids. CDR3 coding DNA: TGCGCCAGCAGCCGGACCGATGTTGGCGAGCAGTACTTC. This codes for CASSRTDVGEQYF.

The chain uses TRBV27 and TRBJ1-5; TRBD1 agrees at 9 bases. This CDR3 has 15 amino acids. CDR1 MNHEY and CDR2 SMNVEV come from the germline V gene (reference sequence). V gave up 6 bases and J gave up 4 bases; unmatched junction bases: 7. CDR3 coding DNA: TGTGCCAGCAGGGCCAATGGACAGGGGAATCAGCCCCAGCATTTT. Protein sequence: CASRANGQGNQPQHF.

This chain connects TRBV27 to TRBJ2-5, with a tentative D call TRBD2 (6 bases). CDR1 is MNHEY and CDR2 is SMNVEV in the germline V gene (reference sequence). The CDR3 is 14 residues long. V was trimmed by 7 bases and J by 3 bases, leaving 15 bases between them. CDR3 residues: CASKSFWGEETQYF. CDR3 sequence (DNA): TGTGCCAGCAAGTCATTCTGGGGGGAAGAGACCCAGTACTTC.

This clonotype was observed a few times. V and J are TRBV10-3 and TRBJ2-7; 9 bases align to TRBD2. CDR1 ENHRY and CDR2 SYGVKD come from the germline V gene. With 8 bases clipped from V and 6 bases from J, the junction kept 14 bases outside the gene matches. This CDR3 spans 15 amino acids. DNA of the CDR3: TGTGCCATCCAACAAGGGGATAGCGGGAGAATCGAGCAGTACTTC. It encodes CAIQQGDSGRIEQYF.

This clonotype came up many times. This sequence joins TRBV7-3 and TRBJ2-1; possibly TRBD2 for D (6 bases). Germline V lookup: CDR1 SGHTA, CDR2 FQGTGA. The CDR3 contains 16 residues. Deletions cut 2 bases from V and 5 bases from J, with 16 bases between. CDR3 residues: CASSLGRLGWDNEQFF. The CDR3 region has the DNA TGTGCCAGCAGCTTAGGTAGACTAGGTTGGGACAATGAGCAGTTCTTC.

In its sample, this clonotype was seen a few times. The gene calls are TRBV20-1 and TRBJ2-7; D possibly corresponds to TRBD2 (8 bases). Trimming removed 4 bases at V and 3 bases at J, with 16 bases between. From germline, CDR1 is DFQATT and CDR2 SNEGSKA (reference sequence). This CDR3 comprises 14 residues. CDR3 DNA sequence: TGCAGTGCTATATTAGCGGGACAGATCTACGAGCAGTACTTC. Residues: CSAILAGQIYEQYF.